This passage covers 5 T cell receptor beta chains from one sample sequenced in a study of graft-versus-host responses after intestinal transplantation. This table comes from immunoSEQ multiplex PCR, and its TCRdb copy is limited to in-frame clones, with some not included. The table includes 40,000 to 55,000 clones, around nine tenths detected once. Source: PBMCs, taken 524 days after transplant. These TCRs come from a human patient who received an intestinal transplant, so some T cells may come from the graft donor.

The chain is built from TRBV9 and TRBJ2-1; 10 positions match TRBD2. The J segment lost 7 bases and the V segment lost 6 bases, leaving 4 bases of the junction unmatched. CDR3 length: 13 amino acids. Germline V CDR1 and CDR2: SGDLS, YYNGEE. The CDR3: CASTPTSGNEQFF. For the CDR3, the DNA is TGTGCCAGCACCCCGACTAGCGGGAATGAGCAGTTCTTC.

V and J are TRBV18 and TRBJ2-7; no clear D. Germline loops: CDR1 KGHSH, CDR2 LQKENI. V was shortened by 2 bases and J by 0 bases, with 5 bases between the two germline ends. This CDR3 region has 13 residues. CDR3 DNA: TGTGCCAGCTCACCAGGATTCTCCTACGAGCAGTACTTC. It encodes CASSPGFSYEQYF. The full variable domain, rest sourced from reference TRBV18 and TRBJ2-7, is NAGVMQNPRHLVRRRGQEARLRCSPMKGHSHVYWYRQLPEEGLKFMVYLQKENIIDESGMPKERFSAEFPKEGPSILRIQQVVRGDSAAYFCASSPGFSYEQYFGPGTRLTVT.

This clone was observed once. The chain recombines TRBV30 with TRBJ2-6; TRBD1 matches 9 bases. Trimming cost V 0 bases and J 2 bases; bases outside gene matches: 5. This CDR3 spans 17 amino acids. Looked up from germline, CDR1 is GTSNPN and CDR2 is SVGIG (reference sequence). The CDR3 protein is CAWSVGTGLTGANVLTF. The CDR3 DNA sequence: TGTGCCTGGAGTGTAGGGACAGGGCTAACTGGGGCCAACGTCCTGACTTTC.

The rearrangement joins TRBV7-2 to TRBJ2-3, with 9 bases that match TRBD1. Germline assignment: CDR1 SGHTA and CDR2 FQGNSA. This CDR3 spans 15 amino acids. After removal of 1 base from V and 2 bases from J, the junction contained 1 base not matched to a gene. The CDR3 sequence is CASSLGTGATDTQYF. The DNA of the CDR3 is TGTGCCAGCAGCTTAGGGACAGGGGCCACAGATACGCAGTATTTT.

The chain carries TRBV27 and TRBJ1-5, with D perhaps TRBD1 (6 bases). CDR1 MNHEY and CDR2 SMNVEV come from the germline V gene (reference sequence). The CDR3 loop spans 14 amino acids. With 6 bases removed from V and 4 bases from J, the gap between germline ends came to 13 bases. This CDR3 is CASSKTGLNQPQHF. In nucleotides, the CDR3 is TGTGCCAGCAGCAAGACAGGACTAAATCAGCCCCAGCATTTT.